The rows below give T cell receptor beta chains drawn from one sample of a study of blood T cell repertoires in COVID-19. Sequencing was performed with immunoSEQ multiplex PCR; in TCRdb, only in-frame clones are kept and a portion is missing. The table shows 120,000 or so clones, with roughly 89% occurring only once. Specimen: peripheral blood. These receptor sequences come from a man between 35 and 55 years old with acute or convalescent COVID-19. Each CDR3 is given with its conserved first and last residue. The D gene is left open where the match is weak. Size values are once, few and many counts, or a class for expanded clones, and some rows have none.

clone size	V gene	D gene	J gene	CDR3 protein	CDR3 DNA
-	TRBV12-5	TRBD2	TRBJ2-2	CASGASSGVNTGELFF	TGTGCTAGTGGCGCCAGTAGCGGGGTGAACACCGGGGAGCTGTTTTTT
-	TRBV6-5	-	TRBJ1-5	CASSPDSSNQPQHF	TGTGCCAGCAGTCCGGACAGCAGCAATCAGCCCCAGCATTTT
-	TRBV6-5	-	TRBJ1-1	CASSYSTPNTEAFF	TGTGCCAGCAGTTACTCGACACCGAACACTGAAGCTTTCTTT
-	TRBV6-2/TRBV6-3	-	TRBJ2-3	CASSSSSFWDTQYF	TGTGCCAGCAGTTCCTCTAGCTTCTGGGATACGCAGTATTTT
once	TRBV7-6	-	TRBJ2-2	CASSLGHRVTGELFF	TGTGCCAGCAGCTTAGGGCACAGGGTAACCGGGGAGCTGTTTTTT
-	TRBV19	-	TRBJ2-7	CASIQGGEQYF	TGTGCCAGTATTCAGGGAGGCGAGCAGTACTTC
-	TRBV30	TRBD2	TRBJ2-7	CAWSGLAGGLSSYEQYF	TGTGCCTGGAGCGGACTAGCGGGAGGGCTCTCCTCCTACGAGCAGTACTTC
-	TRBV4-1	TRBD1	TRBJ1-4	CASSQTPPGTDLNEKLFF	TGCGCCAGCAGCCAAACTCCTCCCGGGACAGACCTAAATGAAAAACTGTTTTTT
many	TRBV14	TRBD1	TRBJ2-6	CASSQGNRGFGSGANVLTF	TGTGCCAGCAGCCAGGGTAACAGGGGGTTTGGCTCTGGGGCCAACGTCCTGACTTTC
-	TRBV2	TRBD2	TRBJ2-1	CASSVAGGRWGEQFF	TGTGCCAGCAGTGTTGCGGGGGGAAGGTGGGGTGAGCAGTTCTTC
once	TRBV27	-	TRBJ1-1	CASSLSKTSEAFF	TGTGCCAGCAGTTTGTCTAAAACTTCTGAAGCTTTCTTT
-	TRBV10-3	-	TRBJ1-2	CAISGAPREGYTF	TGTGCCATCAGTGGGGCACCTAGGGAGGGCTACACCTTC
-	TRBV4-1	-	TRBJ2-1	CASSQGATRGQYNEQFF	TGCGCCAGCAGCCAAGGGGCTACCCGAGGACAGTACAATGAGCAGTTCTTC
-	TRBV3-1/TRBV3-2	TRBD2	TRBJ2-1	CASSRLTSGSNEQFF	TGTGCCAGCAGCCGATTGACTAGCGGGAGCAATGAGCAGTTCTTC
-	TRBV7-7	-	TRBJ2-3	CASSLAGATDTQYF	TGTGCCAGCAGCTTAGCGGGAGCGACAGATACGCAGTATTTT
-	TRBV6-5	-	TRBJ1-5	CASSQVTGPQHF	TGTGCCAGCAGTCAGGTCACTGGGCCCCAGCATTTT
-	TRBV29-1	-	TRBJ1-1	CSVDGSQNTEAFF	TGCAGCGTTGATGGCTCCCAGAACACTGAAGCTTTCTTT
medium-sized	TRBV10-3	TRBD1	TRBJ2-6	CAISGAGQGVGSGANVLTF	TGTGCCATCAGTGGGGCAGGACAGGGTGTTGGCTCTGGGGCCAACGTCCTGACTTTC
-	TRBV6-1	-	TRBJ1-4	CASSEWRGSEKLFF	TGTGCCAGCAGTGAATGGCGGGGATCCGAAAAACTGTTTTTT
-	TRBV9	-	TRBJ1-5	CASSPQPDSNQPQHF	TGTGCCAGCAGCCCCCAACCGGACAGTAATCAGCCCCAGCATTTT
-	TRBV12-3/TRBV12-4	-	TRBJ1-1	CASSLEQGPEAFF	TGTGCCAGCAGTTTAGAACAGGGTCCTGAAGCTTTCTTT
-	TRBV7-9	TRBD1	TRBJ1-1	CASSLISGTGALMNTEAFF	TGTGCCAGCAGCCTCATCTCCGGGACAGGCGCTTTAATGAACACTGAAGCTTTCTTT
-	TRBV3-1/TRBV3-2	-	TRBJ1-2	CASSPTGPSRGYTF	TGTGCCAGCAGCCCGACAGGACCTTCTCGCGGCTACACCTTC
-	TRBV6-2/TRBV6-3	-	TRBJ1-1	CASSYPRQPGGTEAFF	TGTGCCAGCAGTTACCCGCGACAACCGGGGGGTACTGAAGCTTTCTTT
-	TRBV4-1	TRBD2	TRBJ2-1	CASSQPRKRERYNEQFF	TGCGCCAGCAGCCAACCTCGGAAGCGGGAGAGGTACAATGAGCAGTTCTTC
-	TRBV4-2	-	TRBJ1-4	CASSQLQDEKLFF	TGTGCCAGCAGCCAATTACAGGATGAAAAACTGTTTTTT
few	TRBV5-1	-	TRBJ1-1	CASSLDEGGSTEAFF	TGCGCCAGCAGCTTAGATGAGGGAGGGAGCACTGAAGCTTTCTTT
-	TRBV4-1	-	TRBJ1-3	CASSQDPTDSGNTIYF	TGCGCCAGCAGCCAAGACCCGACAGACTCTGGAAACACCATATATTTT